This T cell receptor (beta chain) was retrieved from a study of graft-versus-host responses after intestinal transplantation. Regarding the study as a whole: Graft-donor T cell macrochimerism in patients accompanied high graft-versus-host to host-versus-graft clonal ratios in allografts. Some GvH clones appeared in ileal mucosa or blood before recipient bone marrow.

Method: immunoSEQ multiplex PCR; TCRdb's copy keeps in-frame clones and lacks some. The data hold 85,000 to 100,000 clones, with roughly 90% observed a single time. The CDR3 spans 13 residues. Deletions cut 9 bases from V and 5 bases from J, with 16 bases between. The germline V gene has CDR1 LNHDA and CDR2 SQIVND (reference sequence). About this clone: Antigen specificity is unknown. Other DNA sequences from this sample encode an identical CDR3 as well.

The source was unstimulated CD4+ T cells sorted from spleen or lymph node cells, collected before intestinal transplant. This receptor was identified in a human donor who received an intestinal transplant. The J gene is TRBJ1-2, the V gene TRBV19, with D hard to call. CDR3 sequence: CASFRTENYGYTF. For the CDR3, the DNA is TGTGCCAGCTTCCGGACTGAGAATTATGGCTACACCTTC.